This note documents a single T cell receptor beta chain sequence. Its specificity is not known. This CDR3 is built from 18 residues. V shed 1 base and J shed 3 bases, with 19 bases lying between them. Germline values: CDR1 MGHRA, CDR2 YSYEKL. The data originate from a study of cytomegalovirus exposure and HLA in healthy donors. Notes on the study in general: The classifier was said to identify cytomegalovirus status with high specificity and sensitivity. Specific recognition of CMV antigens was confirmed in vitro for a few chains (all CMV-associated).

Sequencing was performed with immunoSEQ multiplex PCR; in TCRdb, only in-frame clones are kept and a portion is missing. The table records about 170,000 clones, roughly 86% of them present only once. This TCR was recovered from a man aged 18 to 29 in good health and CMV-seropositive. Sequencing input: PBMCs. This chain uses TRBV4-1 with TRBJ1-5, with D possibly TRBD1 on 6 matching bases. The CDR3 sequence is CASSQGTLQTGYNQPQHF. The CDR3 DNA is TGCGCCAGCAGCCAAGGAACTCTTCAAACAGGGTACAATCAGCCCCAGCATTTT.